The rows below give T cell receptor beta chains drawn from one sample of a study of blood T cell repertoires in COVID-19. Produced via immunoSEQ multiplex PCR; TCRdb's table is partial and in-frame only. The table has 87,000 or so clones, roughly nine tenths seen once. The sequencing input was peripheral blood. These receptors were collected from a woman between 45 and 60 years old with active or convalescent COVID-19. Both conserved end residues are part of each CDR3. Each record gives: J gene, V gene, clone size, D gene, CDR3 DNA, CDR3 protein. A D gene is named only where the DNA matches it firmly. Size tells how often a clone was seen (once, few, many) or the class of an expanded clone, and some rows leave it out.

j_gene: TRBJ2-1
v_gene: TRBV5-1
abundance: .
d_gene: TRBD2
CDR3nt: TGCGCCAGCAGCTCGAGCGGGGCAACCTTCAATGAGCAGTTCTTC
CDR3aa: CASSSSGATFNEQFF

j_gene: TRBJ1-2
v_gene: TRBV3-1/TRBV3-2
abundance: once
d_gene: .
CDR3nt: TGTGCCAGCAGCCAAGGGAGGGGTTGGGGCTACACCTTC
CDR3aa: CASSQGRGWGYTF

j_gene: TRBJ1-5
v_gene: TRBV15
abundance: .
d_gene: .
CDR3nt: TGTGCCACCAGCAGAGATTGGGGGGGCGATCAGCCCCAGCATTTT
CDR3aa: CATSRDWGGDQPQHF

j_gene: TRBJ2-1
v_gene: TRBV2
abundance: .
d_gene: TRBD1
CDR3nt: TGTGCCAGCAGGGCGGACAGGGGGGCGTCCTACAATGAGCAGTTCTTC
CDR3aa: CASRADRGASYNEQFF

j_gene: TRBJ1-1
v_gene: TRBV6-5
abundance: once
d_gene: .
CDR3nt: TGTGCCAGCAGCCGCGGGGCGGCGAACACTGAAGCTTTCTTT
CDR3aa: CASSRGAANTEAFF

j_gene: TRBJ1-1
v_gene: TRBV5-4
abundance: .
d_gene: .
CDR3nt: TGTGCCAGCAGCTTGCCTAACACTGAAGCTTTCTTT
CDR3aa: CASSLPNTEAFF

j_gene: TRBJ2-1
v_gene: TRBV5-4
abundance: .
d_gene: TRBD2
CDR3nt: TGTGCCAGCAGCATAGCTGGGCTAGCGGGGGCGTACAATGAGCAGTTCTTC
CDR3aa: CASSIAGLAGAYNEQFF

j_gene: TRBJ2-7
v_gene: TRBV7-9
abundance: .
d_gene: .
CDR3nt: TGTGCCAGCAGCTTGGACTCCGGAGGCGAGCAGTACTTC
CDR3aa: CASSLDSGGEQYF

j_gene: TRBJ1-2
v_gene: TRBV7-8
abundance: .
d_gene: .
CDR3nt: TGTGCCAGCAGCTTATCAGGATTCGGCTATGGCTACACCTTC
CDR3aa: CASSLSGFGYGYTF

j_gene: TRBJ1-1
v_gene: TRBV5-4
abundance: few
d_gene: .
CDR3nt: TGTGCCAGCAGCTTGTCTCAGGGGCCCACTGAAGCTTTCTTT
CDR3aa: CASSLSQGPTEAFF

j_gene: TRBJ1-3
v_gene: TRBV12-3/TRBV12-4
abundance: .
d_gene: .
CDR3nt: TGTGCCAGCACCCCGTCTGGAAACACCATATATTTT
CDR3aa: CASTPSGNTIYF

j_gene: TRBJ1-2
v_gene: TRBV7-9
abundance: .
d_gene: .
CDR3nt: TGTGCCAGCAGCTTGACAACAGGGCCCAACTATGGCTACACCTTC
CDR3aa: CASSLTTGPNYGYTF

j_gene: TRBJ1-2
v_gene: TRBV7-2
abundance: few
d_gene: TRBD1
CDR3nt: TGTGCCAGCAGCAAAGACAGGGGCAGTAGATTTGGCTACACCTTC
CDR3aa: CASSKDRGSRFGYTF

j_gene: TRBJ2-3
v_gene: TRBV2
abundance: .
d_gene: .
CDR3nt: TGTGCCAGCAGAGCTGAGGCGGGGGCTTCCACAGATACGCAGTATTTT
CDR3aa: CASRAEAGASTDTQYF

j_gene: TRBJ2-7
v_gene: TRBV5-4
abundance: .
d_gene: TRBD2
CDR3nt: TGTGCCAGCAGCTCCACCGGGACTAGCAGCGAGCAGTACTTC
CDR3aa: CASSSTGTSSEQYF